A selection of T cell receptor beta chains follows, all from one sample in a study of early T cells in non-severe SARS-CoV-2 infection. TCRdb independently ran MiXCR on the 5' RACE reads; one entry per CDR3 protein. The repertoire holds tens of thousands of distinct CDR3 sequences, with around an eighth as singletons. The sequenced sample was whole blood. The origin of the receptors is an adult who was a healthcare worker with PCR-confirmed SARS-CoV-2 infection or an uninfected control (not recorded which). CDR3s include the opening cysteine and the closing phenylalanine or tryptophan.

cdr3_aa,v_call
CASRNQETQYF,TRBV2
CAIGGLAGTSYEQYF,TRBV10-3
CTSSARLGPNTGELFF,TRBV6-1
CASSSELNTEAFF,TRBV7-9
CASSQDLVRYYEQYF,TRBV3-1
CASRRPNEQFF,TRBV12-3/TRBV12-4
CASSAGSNTEAFF,TRBV27
CASTSGEAGSGANVLTF,TRBV18
CSARGLAGVETQYF,TRBV20-1
CASGAGGYSGNTIYF,TRBV5-1
CASSPTTRNEQFF,TRBV11-2
CASSFSTDTQYF,TRBV5-1
CASSQGTDEQFF,TRBV4-1
CSASGQSAQPQHF,TRBV20-1
CASSHEGSGEQFF,TRBV4-1
CASSLEGTGYTF,TRBV11-2
CASSYYGWGTQYF,TRBV6-6
CASSVVGIGELFF,TRBV9
CASSLFWTGPGANVLTF,TRBV28
CSVSDRGGNTEAFF,TRBV29-1
CASSLVGTGAYEQYF,TRBV7-8
CASSQEWAGLAGEVVQETQYF,TRBV3-1
CASSQGVHEQYF,TRBV14
CASSLGGEDEQYF,TRBV7-8
CASSLSRGTGELFF,TRBV7-2
CASSQKTRPLLKGTQYF,TRBV6-5
CASSLSTRGVTGELFF,TRBV5-1
CASQWGPPRNQPQHF,TRBV28
CASSPVSGSPTDTQYF,TRBV14
CSALVLPTNSPLHF,TRBV20-1
CASSTRQGSLYNEQFF,TRBV11-2
CASSGQRNQPQHF,TRBV19
CASRRPGTSPEQFF,TRBV6-1
CASSVDRGRSYNEQFF,TRBV18
CASSVAPDRGRYEQYF,TRBV9
CASSGIPNEKLFF,TRBV6-1
CSASPAGEPYEQYF,TRBV20-1
CASSPGGRRMSYTF,TRBV18
CASSPGDLNTGELFF,TRBV18
CASSQDKAGMSSNEKLFF,TRBV4-2
CSARVILAGPDAQYF,TRBV20-1
CASSSEAPPDTQYF,TRBV27
CSVRPGPANYGYTF,TRBV29-1
CASSPYLTGDYGYTF,TRBV7-2
CASSLIATSGGYEQYF,TRBV7-9
CASSFPLGREAFF,TRBV7-2
CASSQETTQYF,TRBV3-1
CASSLGTSDNEQFF,TRBV5-4
CASIRGANTGELFF,TRBV7-8
CAGSPDGNTEAFF,TRBV7-6
CSASKTSLDEQYF,TRBV29-1
CASSLGLAGSNEQFF,TRBV5-1
CASSWTRGYEQYF,TRBV11-1